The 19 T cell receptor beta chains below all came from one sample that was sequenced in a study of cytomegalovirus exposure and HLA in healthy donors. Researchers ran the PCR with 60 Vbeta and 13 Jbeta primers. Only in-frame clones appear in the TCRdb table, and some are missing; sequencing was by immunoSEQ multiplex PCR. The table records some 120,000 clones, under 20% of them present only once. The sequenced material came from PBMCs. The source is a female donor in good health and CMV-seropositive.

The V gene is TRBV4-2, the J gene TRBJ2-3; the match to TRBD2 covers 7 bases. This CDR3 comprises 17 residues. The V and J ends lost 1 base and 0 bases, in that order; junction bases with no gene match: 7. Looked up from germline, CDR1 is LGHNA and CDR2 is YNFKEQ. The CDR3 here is CASSQVPSGASTDTQYF. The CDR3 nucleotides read TGTGCCAGCAGCCAAGTCCCCAGCGGGGCAAGCACAGATACGCAGTATTTT.

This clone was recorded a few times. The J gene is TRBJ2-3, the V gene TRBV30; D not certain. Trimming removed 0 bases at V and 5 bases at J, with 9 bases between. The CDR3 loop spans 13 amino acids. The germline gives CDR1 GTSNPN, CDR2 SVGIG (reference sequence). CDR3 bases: TGTGCCTGGAGTGTACAACCGGGAGATACGCAGTATTTT. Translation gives CAWSVQPGDTQYF.

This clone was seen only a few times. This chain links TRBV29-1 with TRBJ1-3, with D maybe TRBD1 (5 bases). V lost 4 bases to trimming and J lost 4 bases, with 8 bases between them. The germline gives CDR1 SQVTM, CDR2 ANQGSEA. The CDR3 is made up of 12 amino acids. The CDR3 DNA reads TGCAGCGTTGGGGGCTTGGGAAACACCATATATTTT. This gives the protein CSVGGLGNTIYF.

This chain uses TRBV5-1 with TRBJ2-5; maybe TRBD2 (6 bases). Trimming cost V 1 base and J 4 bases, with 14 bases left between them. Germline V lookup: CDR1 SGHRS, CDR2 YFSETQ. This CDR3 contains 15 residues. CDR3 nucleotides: TGCGCCAGCAGCTTGTTCGCAGGAGGGACAGAGACCCAGTACTTC. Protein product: CASSLFAGGTETQYF.

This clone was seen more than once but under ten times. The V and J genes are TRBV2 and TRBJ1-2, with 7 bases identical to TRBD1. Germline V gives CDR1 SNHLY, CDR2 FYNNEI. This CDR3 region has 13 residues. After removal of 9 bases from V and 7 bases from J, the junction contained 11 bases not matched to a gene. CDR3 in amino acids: CASQATGVGGYTF. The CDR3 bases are TGTGCCAGTCAAGCTACAGGGGTGGGTGGCTACACCTTC.

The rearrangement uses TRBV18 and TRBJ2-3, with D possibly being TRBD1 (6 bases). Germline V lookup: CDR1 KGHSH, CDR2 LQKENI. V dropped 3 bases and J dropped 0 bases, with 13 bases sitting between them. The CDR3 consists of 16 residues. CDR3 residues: CASSPRQVQSTDTQYF. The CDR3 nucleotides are TGTGCCAGCTCACCCCGACAGGTTCAGAGCACAGATACGCAGTATTTT.

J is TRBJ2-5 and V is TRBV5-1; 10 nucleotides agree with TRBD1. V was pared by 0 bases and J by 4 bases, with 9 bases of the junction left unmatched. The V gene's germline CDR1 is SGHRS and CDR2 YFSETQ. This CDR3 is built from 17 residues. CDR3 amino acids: CASSLGLIRDRGETQYF. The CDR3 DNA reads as TGCGCCAGCAGCTTGGGCCTAATCCGGGACAGGGGAGAGACCCAGTACTTC.

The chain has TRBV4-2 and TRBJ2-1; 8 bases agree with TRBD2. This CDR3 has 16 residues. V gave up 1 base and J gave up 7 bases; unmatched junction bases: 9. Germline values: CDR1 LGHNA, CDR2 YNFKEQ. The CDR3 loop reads CASSQVVSGSWNEQFF. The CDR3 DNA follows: TGTGCCAGCAGCCAAGTAGTAAGCGGGAGTTGGAATGAGCAGTTCTTC.

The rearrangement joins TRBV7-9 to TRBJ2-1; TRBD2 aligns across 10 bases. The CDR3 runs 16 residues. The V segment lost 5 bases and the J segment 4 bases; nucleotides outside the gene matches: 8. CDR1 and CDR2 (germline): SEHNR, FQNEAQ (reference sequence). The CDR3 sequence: CASSKPGLAAYNEQFF. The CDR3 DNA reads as TGTGCCAGCAGCAAACCTGGACTAGCGGCATACAATGAGCAGTTCTTC.

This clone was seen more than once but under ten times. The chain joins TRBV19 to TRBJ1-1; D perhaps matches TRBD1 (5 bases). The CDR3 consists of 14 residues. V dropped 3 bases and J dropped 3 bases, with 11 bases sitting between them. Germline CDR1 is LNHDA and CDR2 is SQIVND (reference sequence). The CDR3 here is CASSIRGGDTEAFF. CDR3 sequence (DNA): TGTGCCAGTAGTATCCGGGGAGGGGACACTGAAGCTTTCTTT.

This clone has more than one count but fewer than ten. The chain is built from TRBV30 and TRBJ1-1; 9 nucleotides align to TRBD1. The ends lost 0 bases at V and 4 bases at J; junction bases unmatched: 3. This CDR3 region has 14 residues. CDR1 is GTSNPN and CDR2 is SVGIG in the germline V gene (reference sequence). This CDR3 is CAWSVTGGFTEAFF. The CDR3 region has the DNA TGTGCCTGGAGTGTCACAGGGGGCTTCACTGAAGCTTTCTTT.

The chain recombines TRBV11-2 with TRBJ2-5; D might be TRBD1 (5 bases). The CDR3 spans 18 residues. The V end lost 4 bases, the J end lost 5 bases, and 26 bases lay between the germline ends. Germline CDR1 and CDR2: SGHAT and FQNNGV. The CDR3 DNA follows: TGTGCCAGCAGCTCAACAGGCCCCCCCCACTTTGTCGACGAGACCCAGTACTTC. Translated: CASSSTGPPHFVDETQYF.

The CDR3 region has the DNA TGTGCCAGCAGCTTAGACCGGACAGGGGGGAGGAACTATGGCTACACCTTC. The encoded protein is CASSLDRTGGRNYGYTF. J is TRBJ1-2 and V is TRBV7-2, with TRBD1 identical over 10 bases. Germline V lookup: CDR1 SGHTA, CDR2 FQGNSA. This CDR3 has 17 amino acids. V was clipped by 1 base and J by 2 bases; unmatched bases: 7.

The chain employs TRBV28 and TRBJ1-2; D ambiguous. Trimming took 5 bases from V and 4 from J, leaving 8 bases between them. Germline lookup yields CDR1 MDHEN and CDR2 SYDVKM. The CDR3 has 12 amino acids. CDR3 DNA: TGTGCCAGCAGTCCGCGACTCTATGGCTACACCTTC. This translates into CASSPRLYGYTF.

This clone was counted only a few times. The CDR3 DNA sequence: TGTGCCAGCAGACAGGGGACGAACACTGAAGCTTTCTTT. Translating it yields CASRQGTNTEAFF. The chain combines TRBV6-5 with TRBJ1-1, with 7 nucleotides matching TRBD1. V trimming: 6 bases; J trimming: 1 base; junction bases outside the gene matches: 2. Germline V gene sequence: CDR1 MNHEY, CDR2 SVGAGI. CDR3 size: 13 residues.

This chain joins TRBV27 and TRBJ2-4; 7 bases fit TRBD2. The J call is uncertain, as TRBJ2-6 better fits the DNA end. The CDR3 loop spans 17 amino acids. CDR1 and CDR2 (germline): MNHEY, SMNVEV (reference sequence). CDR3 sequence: CASSTQRGRSGANVLTF. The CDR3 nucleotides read TGTGCCAGCAGTACGCAGCGGGGACGCTCTGGGGCCAACGTCCTGACTTTC.

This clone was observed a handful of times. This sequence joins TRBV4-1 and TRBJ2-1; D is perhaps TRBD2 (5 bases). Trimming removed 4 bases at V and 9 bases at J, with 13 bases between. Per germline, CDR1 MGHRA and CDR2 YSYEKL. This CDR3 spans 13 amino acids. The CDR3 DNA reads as TGCGCCAGCAGCCGGATCGGGGTTGCTGAGCAGTTCTTC. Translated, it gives CASSRIGVAEQFF.

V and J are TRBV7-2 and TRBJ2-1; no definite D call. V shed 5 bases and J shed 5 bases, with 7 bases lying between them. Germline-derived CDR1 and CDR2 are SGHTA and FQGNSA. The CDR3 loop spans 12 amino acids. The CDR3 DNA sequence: TGTGCCAGCAGCCCTCCGGACAATGAGCAGTTCTTC. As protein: CASSPPDNEQFF. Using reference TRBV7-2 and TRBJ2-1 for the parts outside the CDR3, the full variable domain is GAGVSQSPSNKVTEKGKDVELRCDPISGHTALYWYRQSLGQGLEFLIYFQGNSAPDKSGLPSDRFSAERTGGSVSTLTIQRTQQEDSAVYLCASSPPDNEQFFGPGTRLTVL.

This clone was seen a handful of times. Here the CDR3 reads CAISGTVILNTEAFF. The CDR3, as DNA: TGTGCCATCAGCGGGACAGTTATTTTGAACACTGAAGCTTTCTTT. The rearrangement uses TRBV10-3 and TRBJ1-1; the match to TRBD1 covers 7 bases. With V trimmed by 6 bases and J by 0 bases, 7 bases remained unmatched. The germline gives CDR1 ENHRY, CDR2 SYGVKD. The CDR3 totals 15 residues.